The 8 T cell receptor beta chains listed next were all sequenced from one sample in a study of blood T cells in healthy people across ages. A J-beta primer mix and a sample-barcoded 5' primer were used in a second PCR of about 7 to 12 cycles. From the 5' RACE reads, TCRdb called clonotypes with MiXCR, one entry per CDR3 protein. This repertoire shows more than 500,000 distinct CDR3 sequences, about 25% found once; its top ten account for around 18%. The sequencing sample was made of blood. All receptors come from a woman in her 70s in good health.

V usage is TRBV10-3 and J usage is TRBJ1-2; D may be TRBD1 (6 bases). The CDR3 contains 18 residues. The germline V gene has CDR1 ENHRY and CDR2 SYGVKD. V was cut by 6 bases and J by 3 bases, with 26 bases left in between. Written as DNA, the CDR3 is TGTGCCATCAGAGCAGCAAAAACAGGGTTTGGTCTCTACTATGGCTACACCTTC. Amino acid sequence: CAIRAAKTGFGLYYGYTF.

V is TRBV11-2 and J is TRBJ2-7; 11 positions agree with TRBD1. J gave up 0 bases and V 5 bases, and 3 bases lay outside the gene matches. Germline V gene data show CDR1 as SGHAT and CDR2 as FQNNGV. The CDR3 has 15 residues. The CDR3 is CASSPDRGLSYEQYF. In DNA, the CDR3 is TGTGCCAGCAGCCCGGACAGGGGGCTCTCCTACGAGCAGTACTTC.

The genes are TRBV20-1 and TRBJ2-1; 8 nucleotides match TRBD1. Germline CDR1 and CDR2: DFQATT and SNEGSKA (reference sequence). The V gene end was trimmed by 1 base and the J gene end by 3 bases; junction bases not matched to a gene: 5. CDR3 length: 15 residues. This CDR3 reads CSARAGQGDYNEQFF. The CDR3 bases are TGCAGTGCTAGAGCCGGACAGGGTGACTACAATGAGCAGTTCTTC.

This clonotype was detected many times. This sequence joins TRBV4-3 and TRBJ1-4, with D tentatively TRBD1 (6 bases). The germline V and J ends were trimmed by 3 bases and 7 bases, with 24 bases remaining between them. CDR1 is LGHNA and CDR2 is YSLEER in the germline V gene. This CDR3 spans 18 amino acids. For the CDR3, the DNA is TGCGCCAGCAGCCAGTATCCGGGACACGGGAGCGGCGGTGAAAAACTGTTTTTT. This translates into CASSQYPGHGSGGEKLFF.

This clonotype was detected only a few times. In DNA, the CDR3 is TGCGCCAGCAGCTTGGCCCAGGGGGTGGAGACCCAGTACTTC. Protein product: CASSLAQGVETQYF. This sequence joins TRBV5-1 and TRBJ2-5; 7 bases are a match to TRBD1. V was pared by 0 bases and J by 5 bases, with 4 bases of the junction left unmatched. CDR3 length: 14 amino acids. Germline V CDR1 and CDR2: SGHRS, YFSETQ.

The V call is TRBV20-1, the J call TRBJ2-5; the D gene is possibly TRBD1 (5 bases). Judging by the DNA end, TRBJ2-7 fits better; the J call may be wrong. The CDR3 loop spans 15 amino acids. Per germline, CDR1 DFQATT and CDR2 SNEGSKA (reference sequence). CDR3 in amino acids: CSSTLLQGSSYEQYF. The DNA of the CDR3 is TGCAGTTCGACTCTACTCCAGGGAAGCTCCTACGAGCAGTACTTC.

This chain's CDR3 is CASSLVTGLAGETQYF. The DNA of the CDR3 is TGTGCCAGCAGCTTAGTAACCGGGCTAGCGGGAGAGACCCAGTACTTC. The V and J genes are TRBV7-2 and TRBJ2-5; 8 bases agree with TRBD2. The CDR3 has 16 amino acids. CDR1 is SGHTA and CDR2 is FQGNSA in the germline V gene. After removal of 1 base from V and 4 bases from J, the junction contained 8 bases not matched to a gene.

A few counts support this clonotype. The V call is TRBV6-6, the J call TRBJ2-2; 7 bases agree with TRBD1. The V segment lost 5 bases and the J segment 0 bases; nucleotides outside the gene matches: 3. There are 15 residues in the CDR3. Germline V gene sequence: CDR1 MNHNY, CDR2 SVGAGI (reference sequence). CDR3 sequence: CASSEGAPNTGELFF. The DNA of the CDR3 is TGTGCCAGCAGTGAGGGGGCGCCGAACACCGGGGAGCTGTTTTTT.